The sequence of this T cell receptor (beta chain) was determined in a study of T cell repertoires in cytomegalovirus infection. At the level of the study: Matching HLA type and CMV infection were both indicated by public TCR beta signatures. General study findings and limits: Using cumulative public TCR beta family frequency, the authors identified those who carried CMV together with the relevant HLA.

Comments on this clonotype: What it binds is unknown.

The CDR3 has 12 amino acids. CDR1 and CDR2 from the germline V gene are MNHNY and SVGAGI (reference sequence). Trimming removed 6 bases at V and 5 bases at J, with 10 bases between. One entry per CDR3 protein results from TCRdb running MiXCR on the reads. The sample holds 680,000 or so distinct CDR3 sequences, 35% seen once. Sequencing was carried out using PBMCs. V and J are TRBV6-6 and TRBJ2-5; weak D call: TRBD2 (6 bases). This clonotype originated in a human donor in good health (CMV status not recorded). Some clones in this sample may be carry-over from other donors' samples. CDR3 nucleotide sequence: TGTGCCAGCAGAACCGGAGGGGAGACCCAGTACTTC. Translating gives CASRTGGETQYF.